Reported below is one T cell receptor beta chain. Its antigen remains unidentified. The data are from a study of shared clonotypes between healthy human individuals. Genomic DNA per cell subset filled all wells of several immunoSEQ plates. The assay was immunoSEQ multiplex PCR, and TCRdb's table has in-frame clones only and misses some. The sample carries 2 million to 2.5 million clones, under 95% recorded once. Whole-study findings and limits: With few donors, the genetic and exposure-history diversity represented was limited. Generally, naive subsets came out with larger estimated richness than memory subsets.

Naivety among CD8 cells was defined by CD45RO negativity and positive CCR7 selection, thereby excluding terminally differentiated effector memory CD45RA+ cells. This sequence originates from a man between 18 and 29 years old in good health. Some clones in this sample may be carry-over from other donors' samples. Material: naive CD8+ T cells from PBMCs.

CDR3 DNA: TGTGCCAGCAGTCCGGACACCAACGATGGAAACACCATATATTTT. It translates to CASSPDTNDGNTIYF. The rearrangement uses TRBV6-5 and TRBJ1-3; tentatively, D is TRBD1 (5 bases). Germline lookup yields CDR1 MNHEY and CDR2 SVGAGI. This CDR3 region has 15 residues. Trimming cost V 5 bases and J 3 bases, with 14 bases left between them.